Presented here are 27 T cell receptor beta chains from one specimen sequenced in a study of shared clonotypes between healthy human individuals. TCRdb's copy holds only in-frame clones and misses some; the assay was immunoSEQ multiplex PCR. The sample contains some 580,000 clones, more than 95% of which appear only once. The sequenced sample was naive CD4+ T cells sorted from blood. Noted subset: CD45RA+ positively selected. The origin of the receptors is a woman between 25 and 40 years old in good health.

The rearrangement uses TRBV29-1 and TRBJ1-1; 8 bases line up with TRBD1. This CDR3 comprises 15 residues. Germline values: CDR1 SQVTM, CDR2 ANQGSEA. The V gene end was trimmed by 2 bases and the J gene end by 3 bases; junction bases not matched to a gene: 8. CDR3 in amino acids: CSVEPGQGADTEAFF. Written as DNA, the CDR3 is TGCAGCGTTGAACCTGGACAGGGAGCGGACACTGAAGCTTTCTTT.

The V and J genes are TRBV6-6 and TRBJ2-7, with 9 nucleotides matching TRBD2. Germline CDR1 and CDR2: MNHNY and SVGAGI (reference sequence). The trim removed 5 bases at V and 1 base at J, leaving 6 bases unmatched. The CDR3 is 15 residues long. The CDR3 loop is CASSSKGLASYEQYF. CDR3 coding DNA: TGTGCCAGCAGTAGCAAGGGACTAGCTTCCTACGAGCAGTACTTC.

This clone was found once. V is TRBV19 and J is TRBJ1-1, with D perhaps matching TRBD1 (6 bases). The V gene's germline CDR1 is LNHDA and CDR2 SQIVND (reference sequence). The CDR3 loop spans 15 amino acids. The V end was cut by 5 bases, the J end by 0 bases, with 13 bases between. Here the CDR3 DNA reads TGTGCCAGTAGTCTCGACAGGCTCATGAACACTGAAGCTTTCTTT. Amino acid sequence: CASSLDRLMNTEAFF.

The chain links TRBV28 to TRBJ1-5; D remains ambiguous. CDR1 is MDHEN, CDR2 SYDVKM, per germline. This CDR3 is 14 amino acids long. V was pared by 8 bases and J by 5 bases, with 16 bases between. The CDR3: CASSPWSLDQPQHF. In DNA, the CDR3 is TGTGCCAGCTCCCCCTGGTCCTTGGATCAGCCCCAGCATTTT.

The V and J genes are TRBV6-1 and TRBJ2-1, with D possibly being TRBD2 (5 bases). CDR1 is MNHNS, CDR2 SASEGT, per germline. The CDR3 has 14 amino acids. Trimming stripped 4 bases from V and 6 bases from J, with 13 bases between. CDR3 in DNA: TGTGCCAGCAGTGTTCAGCGGTACCTCAATGAGCAGTTCTTC. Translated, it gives CASSVQRYLNEQFF.

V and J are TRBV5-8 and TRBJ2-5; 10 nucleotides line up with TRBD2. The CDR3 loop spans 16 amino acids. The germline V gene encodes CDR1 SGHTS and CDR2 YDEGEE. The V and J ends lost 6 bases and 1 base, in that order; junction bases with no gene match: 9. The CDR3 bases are TGTGCCAGCATCCCCCGGCTAGCGGGAGTCCAAGAGACCCAGTACTTC. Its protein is CASIPRLAGVQETQYF.

CDR3 sequence reads: CASSLGGTKNQPQHF. The DNA for the CDR3 is TGCGCCAGCAGCTTAGGCGGGACAAAGAATCAGCCCCAGCATTTT. The chain recombines TRBV5-1 with TRBJ1-5, with D possibly being TRBD1 (6 bases). Looked up from germline, CDR1 is SGHRS and CDR2 is YFSETQ. This CDR3 is built from 15 residues. V was trimmed by 2 bases and J by 4 bases, leaving 13 bases between them.

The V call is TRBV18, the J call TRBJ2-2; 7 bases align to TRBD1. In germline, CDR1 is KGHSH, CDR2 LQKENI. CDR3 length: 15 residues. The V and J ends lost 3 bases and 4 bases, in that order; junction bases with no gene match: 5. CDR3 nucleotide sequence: TGTGCCAGCTCACCCGACAGGGTTCGCACCGGGGAGCTGTTTTTT. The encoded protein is CASSPDRVRTGELFF.

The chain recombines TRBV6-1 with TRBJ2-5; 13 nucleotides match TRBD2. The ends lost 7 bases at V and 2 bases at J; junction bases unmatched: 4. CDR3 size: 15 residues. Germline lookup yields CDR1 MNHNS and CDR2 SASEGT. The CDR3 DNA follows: TGTGCCAGCAAGAGGGGACTAGCGGGACAAGAGACCCAGTACTTC. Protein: CASKRGLAGQETQYF.

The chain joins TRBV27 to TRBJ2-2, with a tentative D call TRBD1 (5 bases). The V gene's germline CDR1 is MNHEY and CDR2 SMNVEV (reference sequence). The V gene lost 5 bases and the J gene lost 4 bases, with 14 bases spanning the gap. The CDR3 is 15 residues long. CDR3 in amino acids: CASSPRTHSTGELFF. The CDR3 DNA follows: TGTGCCAGCAGTCCCCGGACACACAGCACCGGGGAGCTGTTTTTT.

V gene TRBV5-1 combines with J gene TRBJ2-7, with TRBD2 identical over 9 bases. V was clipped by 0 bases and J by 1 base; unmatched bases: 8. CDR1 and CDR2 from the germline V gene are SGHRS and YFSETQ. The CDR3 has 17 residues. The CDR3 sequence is CASSLAVGSGGSYEQYF. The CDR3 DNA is TGCGCCAGCAGCTTGGCCGTCGGTAGCGGGGGTTCCTACGAGCAGTACTTC.

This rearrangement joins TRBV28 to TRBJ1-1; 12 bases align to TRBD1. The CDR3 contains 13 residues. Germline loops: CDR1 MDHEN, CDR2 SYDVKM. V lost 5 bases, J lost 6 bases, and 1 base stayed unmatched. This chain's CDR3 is CASSGTGGPEAFF. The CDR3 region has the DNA TGTGCCAGCAGTGGGACAGGGGGCCCTGAAGCTTTCTTT.

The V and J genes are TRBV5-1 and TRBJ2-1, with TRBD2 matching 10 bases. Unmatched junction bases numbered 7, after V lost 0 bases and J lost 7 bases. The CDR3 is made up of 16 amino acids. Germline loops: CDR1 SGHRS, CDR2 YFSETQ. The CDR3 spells CASSLVVSSGRNEQFF. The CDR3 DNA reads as TGCGCCAGCAGCTTGGTAGTGTCTAGCGGGAGAAATGAGCAGTTCTTC.

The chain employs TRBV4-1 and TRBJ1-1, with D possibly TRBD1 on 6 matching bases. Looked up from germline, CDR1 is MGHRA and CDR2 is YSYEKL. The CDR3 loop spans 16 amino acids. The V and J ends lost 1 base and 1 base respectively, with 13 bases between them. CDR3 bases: TGCGCCAGCAGCCAAGTGGTTGACAGGCGGAACACTGAAGCTTTCTTT. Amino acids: CASSQVVDRRNTEAFF.

CDR3 region: CASSTQGLEEQYF. The CDR3 DNA follows: TGTGCCAGCAGTACTCAAGGACTAGAGGAGCAGTACTTC. The rearrangement joins TRBV6-1 to TRBJ2-7; 7 bases align to TRBD2. J was trimmed by 7 bases and V by 5 bases; bases with no gene match: 8. Germline CDR1 MNHNS, CDR2 SASEGT. This CDR3 is 13 amino acids long.

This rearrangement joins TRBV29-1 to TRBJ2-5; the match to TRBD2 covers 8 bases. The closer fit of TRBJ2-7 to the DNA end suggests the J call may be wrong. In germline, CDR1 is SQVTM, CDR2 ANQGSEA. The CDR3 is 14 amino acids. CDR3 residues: CSVARRLASYEQYF. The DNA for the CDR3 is TGCAGCGTTGCCAGAAGACTAGCGAGCTACGAGCAGTACTTC.

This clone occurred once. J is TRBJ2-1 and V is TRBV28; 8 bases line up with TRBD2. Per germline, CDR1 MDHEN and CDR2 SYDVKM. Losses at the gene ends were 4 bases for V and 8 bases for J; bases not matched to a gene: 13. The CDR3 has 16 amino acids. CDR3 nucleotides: TGTGCCAGCAGTTCGTCCGGGACTAGTAGTTTCGATGAGCAGTTCTTC. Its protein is CASSSSGTSSFDEQFF.

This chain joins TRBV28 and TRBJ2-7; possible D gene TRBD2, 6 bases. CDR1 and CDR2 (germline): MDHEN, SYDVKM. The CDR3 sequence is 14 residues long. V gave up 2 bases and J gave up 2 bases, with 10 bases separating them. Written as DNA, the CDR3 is TGTGCCAGCAGTTTAAGAGCTAGCGCCTACGAGCAGTACTTC. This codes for CASSLRASAYEQYF.

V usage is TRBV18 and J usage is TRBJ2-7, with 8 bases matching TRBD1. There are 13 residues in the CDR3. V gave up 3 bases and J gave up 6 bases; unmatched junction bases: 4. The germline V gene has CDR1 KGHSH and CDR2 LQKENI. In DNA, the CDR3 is TGTGCCAGCTCACCCGGACAGGGACCCGAGCAGTACTTC. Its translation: CASSPGQGPEQYF. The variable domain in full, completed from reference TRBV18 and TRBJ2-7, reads NAGVMQNPRHLVRRRGQEARLRCSPMKGHSHVYWYRQLPEEGLKFMVYLQKENIIDESGMPKERFSAEFPKEGPSILRIQQVVRGDSAAYFCASSPGQGPEQYFGPGTRLTVT.

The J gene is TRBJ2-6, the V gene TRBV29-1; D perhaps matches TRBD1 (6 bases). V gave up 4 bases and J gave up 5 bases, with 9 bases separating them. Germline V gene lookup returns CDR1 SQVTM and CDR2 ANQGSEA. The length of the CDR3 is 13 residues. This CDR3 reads CSVAQGRANVLTF. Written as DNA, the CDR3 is TGCAGCGTTGCACAGGGTAGGGCCAACGTCCTGACTTTC.

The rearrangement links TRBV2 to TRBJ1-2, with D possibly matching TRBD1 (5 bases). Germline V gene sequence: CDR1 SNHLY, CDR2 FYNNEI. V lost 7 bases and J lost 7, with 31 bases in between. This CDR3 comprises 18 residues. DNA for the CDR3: TGTGCCAGCATGGTCAGGGATTCGTGGGGGTCTCGGGTGGGTGGCTACACCTTC. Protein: CASMVRDSWGSRVGGYTF.

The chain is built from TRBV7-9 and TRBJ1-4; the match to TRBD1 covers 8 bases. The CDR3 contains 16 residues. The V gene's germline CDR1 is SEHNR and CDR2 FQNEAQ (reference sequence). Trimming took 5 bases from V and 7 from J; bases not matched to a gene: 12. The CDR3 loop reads CASSRPGTGSVEKLFF. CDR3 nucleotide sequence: TGTGCCAGCAGCCGTCCCGGGACAGGTTCGGTTGAAAAACTGTTTTTT. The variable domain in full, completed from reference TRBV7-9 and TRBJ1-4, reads DTGVSQNPRHKITKRGQNVTFRCDPISEHNRLYWYRQTLGQGPEFLTYFQNEAQLEKSRLLSDRFSAERPKGSFSTLEIQRTEQGDSAMYLCASSRPGTGSVEKLFFGSGTQLSVL.

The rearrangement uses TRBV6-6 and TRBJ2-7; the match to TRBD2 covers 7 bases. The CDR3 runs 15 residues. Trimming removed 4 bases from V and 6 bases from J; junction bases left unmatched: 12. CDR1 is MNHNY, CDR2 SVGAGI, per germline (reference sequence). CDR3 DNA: TGTGCCAGCAGTTCCCGGACTAGTACTGTCTCCGAGCAGTACTTC. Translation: CASSSRTSTVSEQYF.

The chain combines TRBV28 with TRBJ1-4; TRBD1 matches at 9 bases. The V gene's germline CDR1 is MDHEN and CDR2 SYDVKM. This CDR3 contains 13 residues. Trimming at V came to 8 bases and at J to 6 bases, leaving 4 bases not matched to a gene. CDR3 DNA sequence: TGTGCCAGCTCGGGACAGGGAGATGAAAAACTGTTTTTT. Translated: CASSGQGDEKLFF.

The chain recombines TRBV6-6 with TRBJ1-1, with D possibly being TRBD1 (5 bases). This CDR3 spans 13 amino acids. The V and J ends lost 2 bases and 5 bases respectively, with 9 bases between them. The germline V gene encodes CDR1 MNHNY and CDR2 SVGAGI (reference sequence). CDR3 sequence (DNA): TGTGCCAGCAGTTACCAGGGAATGACTGAAGCTTTCTTT. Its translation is CASSYQGMTEAFF.

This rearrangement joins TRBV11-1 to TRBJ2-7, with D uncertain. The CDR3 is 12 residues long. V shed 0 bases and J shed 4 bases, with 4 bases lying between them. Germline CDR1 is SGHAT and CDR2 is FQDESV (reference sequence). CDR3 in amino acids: CASSLARYEQYF. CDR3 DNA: TGTGCCAGCAGCTTAGCGAGGTACGAGCAGTACTTC.

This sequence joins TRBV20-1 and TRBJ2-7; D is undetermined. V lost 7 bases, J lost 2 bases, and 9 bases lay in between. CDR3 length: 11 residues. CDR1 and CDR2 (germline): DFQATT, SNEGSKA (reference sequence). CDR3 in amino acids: CSVYSTYEQYF. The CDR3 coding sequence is TGCAGTGTGTACAGCACCTACGAGCAGTACTTC.